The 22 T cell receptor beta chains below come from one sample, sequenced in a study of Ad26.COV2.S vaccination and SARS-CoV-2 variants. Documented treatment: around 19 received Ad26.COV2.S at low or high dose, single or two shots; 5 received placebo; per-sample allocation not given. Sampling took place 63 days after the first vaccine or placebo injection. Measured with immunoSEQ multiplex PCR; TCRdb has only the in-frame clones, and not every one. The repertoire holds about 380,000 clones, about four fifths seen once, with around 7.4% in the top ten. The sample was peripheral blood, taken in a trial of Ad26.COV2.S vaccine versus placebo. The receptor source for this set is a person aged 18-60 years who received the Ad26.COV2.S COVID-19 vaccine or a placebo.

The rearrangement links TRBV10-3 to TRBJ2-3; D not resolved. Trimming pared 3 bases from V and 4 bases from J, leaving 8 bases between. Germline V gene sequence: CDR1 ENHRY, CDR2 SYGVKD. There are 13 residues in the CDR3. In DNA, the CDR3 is TGTGCCATCAGTGATGGTAGAGCAGATACGCAGTATTTT. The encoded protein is CAISDGRADTQYF.

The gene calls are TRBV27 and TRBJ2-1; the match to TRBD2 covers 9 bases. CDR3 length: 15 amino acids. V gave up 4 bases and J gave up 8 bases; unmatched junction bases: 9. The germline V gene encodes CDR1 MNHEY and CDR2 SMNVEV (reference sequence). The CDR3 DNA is TGTGCCAGCAGTTACGGACTAGCGCCTTTCGATGAGCAGTTCTTC. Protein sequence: CASSYGLAPFDEQFF.

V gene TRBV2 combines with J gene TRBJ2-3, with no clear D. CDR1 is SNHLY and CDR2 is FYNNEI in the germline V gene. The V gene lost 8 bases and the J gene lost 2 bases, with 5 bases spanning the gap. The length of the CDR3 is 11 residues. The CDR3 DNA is TGTGCCAGCGGTCTCACAGATACGCAGTATTTT. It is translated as CASGLTDTQYF.

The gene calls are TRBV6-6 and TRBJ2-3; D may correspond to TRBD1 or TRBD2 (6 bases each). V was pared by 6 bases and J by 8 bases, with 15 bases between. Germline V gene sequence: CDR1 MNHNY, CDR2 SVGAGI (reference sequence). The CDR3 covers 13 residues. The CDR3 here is CASSPLGGGTQYF. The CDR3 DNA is TGTGCCAGCAGCCCCCTGGGGGGCGGTACGCAGTATTTT.

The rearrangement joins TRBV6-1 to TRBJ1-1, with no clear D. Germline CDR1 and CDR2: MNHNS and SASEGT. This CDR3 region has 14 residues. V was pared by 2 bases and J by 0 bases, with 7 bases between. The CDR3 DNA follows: TGTGCCAGCAGTGAACTGGGGTTGAACACTGAAGCTTTCTTT. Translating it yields CASSELGLNTEAFF.

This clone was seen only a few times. The chain's CDR3 is CASRRVGTSPLHF. CDR3 nucleotides: TGTGCCAGCAGGAGGGTCGGGACCTCACCCCTCCACTTT. This sequence joins TRBV2 and TRBJ1-6, with TRBD1 as a possible D gene (5 bases). Trimming pared 6 bases from V and 10 bases from J, leaving 13 bases between. CDR3 size: 13 residues. Looked up from germline, CDR1 is SNHLY and CDR2 is FYNNEI.

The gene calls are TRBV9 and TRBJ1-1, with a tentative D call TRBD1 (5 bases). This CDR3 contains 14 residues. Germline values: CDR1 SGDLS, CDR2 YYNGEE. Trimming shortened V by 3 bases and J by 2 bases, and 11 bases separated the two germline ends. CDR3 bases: TGTGCCAGCAGCGAAGGGACGTTTAACACTGAAGCTTTCTTT. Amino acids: CASSEGTFNTEAFF.

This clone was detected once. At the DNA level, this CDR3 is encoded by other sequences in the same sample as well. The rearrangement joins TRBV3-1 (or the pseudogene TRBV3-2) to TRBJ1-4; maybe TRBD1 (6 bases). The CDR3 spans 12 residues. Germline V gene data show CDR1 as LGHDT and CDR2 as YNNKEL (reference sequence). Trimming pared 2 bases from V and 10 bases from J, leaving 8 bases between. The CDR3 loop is CASSQKGGKLFF. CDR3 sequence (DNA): TGTGCCAGCAGCCAAAAAGGGGGAAAACTGTTTTTT.

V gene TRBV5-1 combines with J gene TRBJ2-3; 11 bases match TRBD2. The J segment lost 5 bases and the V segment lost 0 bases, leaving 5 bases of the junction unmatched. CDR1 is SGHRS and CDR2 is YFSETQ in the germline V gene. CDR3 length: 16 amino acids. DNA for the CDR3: TGCGCCAGCAGCTTGGTGGCTAGCGGGGGGCTAGATACGCAGTATTTT. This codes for CASSLVASGGLDTQYF.

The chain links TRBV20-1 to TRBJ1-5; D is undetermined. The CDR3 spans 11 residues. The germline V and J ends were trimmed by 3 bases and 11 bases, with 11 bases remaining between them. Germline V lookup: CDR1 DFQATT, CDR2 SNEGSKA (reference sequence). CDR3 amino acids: CSASRGKAQHF. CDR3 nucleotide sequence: TGCAGTGCTAGTCGGGGTAAGGCCCAGCATTTT.

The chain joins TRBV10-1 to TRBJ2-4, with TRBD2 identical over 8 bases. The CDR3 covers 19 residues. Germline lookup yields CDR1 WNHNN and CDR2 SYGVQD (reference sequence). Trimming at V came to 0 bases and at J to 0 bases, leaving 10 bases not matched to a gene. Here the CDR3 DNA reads TGCGCCAGCAGTGAGTCCCCTCCCGGGGGGGCGAGAGCCAAAAACATTCAGTACTTC. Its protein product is CASSESPPGGARAKNIQYF.

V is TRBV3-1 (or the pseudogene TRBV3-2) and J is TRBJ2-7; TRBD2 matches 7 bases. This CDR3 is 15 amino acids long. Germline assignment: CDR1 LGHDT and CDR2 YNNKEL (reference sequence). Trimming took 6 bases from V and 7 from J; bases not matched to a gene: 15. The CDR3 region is CASSRQVLADLEQYF. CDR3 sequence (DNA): TGTGCCAGCAGTCGCCAGGTGCTAGCGGATTTAGAGCAGTACTTC.

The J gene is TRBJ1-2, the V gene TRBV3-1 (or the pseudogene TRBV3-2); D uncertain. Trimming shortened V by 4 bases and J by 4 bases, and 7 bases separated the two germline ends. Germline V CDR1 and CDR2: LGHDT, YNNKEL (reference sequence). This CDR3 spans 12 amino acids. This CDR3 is CASSLKSYGYTF. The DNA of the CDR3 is TGTGCCAGCAGCCTCAAGTCCTATGGCTACACCTTC.

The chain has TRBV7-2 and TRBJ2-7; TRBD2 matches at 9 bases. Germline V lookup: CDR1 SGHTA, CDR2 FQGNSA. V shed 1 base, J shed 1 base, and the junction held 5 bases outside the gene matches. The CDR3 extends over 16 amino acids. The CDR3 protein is CASSLEGLAGSYEQYF. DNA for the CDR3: TGTGCCAGCAGCTTAGAGGGTCTAGCGGGGTCCTACGAGCAGTACTTC.

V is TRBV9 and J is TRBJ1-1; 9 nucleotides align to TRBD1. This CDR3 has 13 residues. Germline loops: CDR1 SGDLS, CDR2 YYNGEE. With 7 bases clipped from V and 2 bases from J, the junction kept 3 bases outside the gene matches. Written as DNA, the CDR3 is TGTGCCAGCGGGACAGGGATAAACACTGAAGCTTTCTTT. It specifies CASGTGINTEAFF.

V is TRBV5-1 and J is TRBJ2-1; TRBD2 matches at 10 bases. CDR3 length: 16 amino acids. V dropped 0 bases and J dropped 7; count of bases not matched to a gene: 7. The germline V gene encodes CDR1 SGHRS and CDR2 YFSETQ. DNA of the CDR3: TGCGCCAGCAGCTTGGGGGCTAGCGGGGGAATAAATGAGCAGTTCTTC. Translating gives CASSLGASGGINEQFF.

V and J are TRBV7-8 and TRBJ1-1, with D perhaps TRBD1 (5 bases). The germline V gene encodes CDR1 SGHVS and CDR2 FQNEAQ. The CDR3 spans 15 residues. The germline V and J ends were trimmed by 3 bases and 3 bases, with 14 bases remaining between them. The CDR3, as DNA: TGTGCCAGCAGCTTCAGACAGACTGGGGACACTGAAGCTTTCTTT. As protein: CASSFRQTGDTEAFF.

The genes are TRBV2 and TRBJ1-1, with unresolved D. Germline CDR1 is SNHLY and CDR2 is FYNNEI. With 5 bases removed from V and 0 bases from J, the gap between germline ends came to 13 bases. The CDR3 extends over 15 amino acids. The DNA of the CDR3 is TGTGCCAGCAGTTACTCTGCCCCTATGAACACTGAAGCTTTCTTT. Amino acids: CASSYSAPMNTEAFF.

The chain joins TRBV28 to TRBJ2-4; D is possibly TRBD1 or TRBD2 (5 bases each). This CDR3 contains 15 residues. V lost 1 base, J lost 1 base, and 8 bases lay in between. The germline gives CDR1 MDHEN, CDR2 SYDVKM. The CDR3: CASSLSGTAKNIQYF. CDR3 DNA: TGTGCCAGCAGTTTATCGGGGACGGCCAAAAACATTCAGTACTTC.

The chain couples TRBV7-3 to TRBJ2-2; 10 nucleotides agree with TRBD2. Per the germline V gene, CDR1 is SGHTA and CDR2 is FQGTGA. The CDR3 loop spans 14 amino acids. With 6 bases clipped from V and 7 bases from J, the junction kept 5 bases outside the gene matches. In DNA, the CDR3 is TGTGCCAGCAGTATACTAGCGGGGAACGGGGAGCTGTTTTTT. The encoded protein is CASSILAGNGELFF.

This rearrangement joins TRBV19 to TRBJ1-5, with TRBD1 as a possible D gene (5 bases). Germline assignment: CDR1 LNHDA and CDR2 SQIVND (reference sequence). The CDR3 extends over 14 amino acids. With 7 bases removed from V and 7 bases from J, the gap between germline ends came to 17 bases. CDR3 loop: CASTQGRVGQPQHF. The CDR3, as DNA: TGTGCCAGTACCCAGGGCCGTGTGGGACAGCCCCAGCATTTT. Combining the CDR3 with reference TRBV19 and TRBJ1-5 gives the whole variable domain DGGITQSPKYLFRKEGQNVTLSCEQNLNHDAMYWYRQDPGQGLRLIYYSQIVNDFQKGDIAEGYSVSREKKESFPLTVTSAQKNPTAFYLCASTQGRVGQPQHFGDGTRLSIL.

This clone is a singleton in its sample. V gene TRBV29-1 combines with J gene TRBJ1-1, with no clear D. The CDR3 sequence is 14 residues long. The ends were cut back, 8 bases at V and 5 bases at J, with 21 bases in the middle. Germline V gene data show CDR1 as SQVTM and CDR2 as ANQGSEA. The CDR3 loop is CSPTGQEDWTEAFF. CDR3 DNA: TGCAGCCCTACCGGGCAGGAGGATTGGACTGAAGCTTTCTTT.